The rows below give T cell receptor beta chains drawn from one sample of a study of identical twins. Using its own MiXCR run on the 5' RACE reads, TCRdb lists one record per CDR3 protein. This repertoire shows hundreds of thousands of distinct CDR3 sequences, about 20% found once; its top ten account for approximately 14%. This sample also appeared in a second study, on T cells expressing NK-cell markers.

Sequenced: PBMCs. The source of these receptors is a woman younger than 35 in good health. CDR3s include the opening cysteine and the closing phenylalanine or tryptophan. D genes are given only for firm matches. Where a row states a size, it is once, few, many or the class of an expanded clone; other rows omit it.

j_call,d_call,v_call,clone_size,cdr3_nt,cdr3_aa
TRBJ2-3,.,TRBV6-5,.,TGTGCCAGCAGTTACTCGAGGGCCACAGATACGCAGTATTTT,CASSYSRATDTQYF
TRBJ2-5,.,TRBV5-1,.,TGCGCCAGCAGCATGACTAGCCAAGAGACCCAGTACTTC,CASSMTSQETQYF
TRBJ2-3,.,TRBV12-3/TRBV12-4,.,TGTGCCAGCAGTTTAGTTTCAGGGGTTAGGGGCACAGATACGCAGTATTTT,CASSLVSGVRGTDTQYF
TRBJ2-1,.,TRBV7-2,few,TGTGCCAGCAGCTTAAATTTGAGGGATCACAATGAGCAGTTCTTC,CASSLNLRDHNEQFF
TRBJ2-1,TRBD2,TRBV4-1,few,TGCGCCAGCAGCCAAGGGGGACTAGCCTACAATGAGCAGTTCTTC,CASSQGGLAYNEQFF
TRBJ2-1,.,TRBV4-3,few,TGCGCCAGCAGCCAAGATGCGCAGGGGTACAATGAGCAGTTCTTC,CASSQDAQGYNEQFF
TRBJ2-1,TRBD2,TRBV20-1,.,TGCAGTGCCGTGGCTAGCGGGAGCTCCTACAATGAGCAGTTCTTC,CSAVASGSSYNEQFF
TRBJ2-7,TRBD2,TRBV4-3,few,TGCGCCAGCAGCCAGTCAGCGGGGCCAACCTACGAGCAGTACTTC,CASSQSAGPTYEQYF
TRBJ2-7,TRBD2,TRBV9,.,TGTGCCAGCAGCGCTTCTAGCGGTGGAGGCTACGAGCAGTACTTC,CASSASSGGGYEQYF
TRBJ2-2,.,TRBV12-3/TRBV12-4,.,TGTGCCAGCAGTTCTCTAGCCGGGGAGCTGTTTTTT,CASSSLAGELFF
TRBJ2-2,.,TRBV30,.,TGTGCCTGGAGTGTACGGGAGCTGTTTTTT,CAWSVRELFF
TRBJ1-2,.,TRBV7-2,.,TGTGCCAGCAGCCTCAGGGGAGCTCAAGACTATGGCTACACCTTC,CASSLRGAQDYGYTF
TRBJ2-7,TRBD2,TRBV3-1,few,TGTGCCAGCAGCCAGGGGACTAGCGGGGGATCCTACGAGCAGTACTTC,CASSQGTSGGSYEQYF
TRBJ2-5,TRBD2,TRBV4-3,.,TGCGCCAGCAGCCAGGAACCAAGCGGGGCCCAGTACTTC,CASSQEPSGAQYF
TRBJ1-4,TRBD1,TRBV3-1,.,TGTGCCAGCAGCCTGACCAGGGGGCGCGAAACTAATGAAAAACTGTTTTTT,CASSLTRGRETNEKLFF
TRBJ2-7,.,TRBV29-1,.,TGCAGCGTTGTTGAGGGGTTCGAGCAGTACTTC,CSVVEGFEQYF
TRBJ1-1,TRBD1,TRBV12-3/TRBV12-4,.,TGTGCCAGTGGGACAGGGGGTCCGAACACTGAAGCTTTCTTT,CASGTGGPNTEAFF
TRBJ2-3,.,TRBV6-1,.,TGTGCCAGGGGGGCGGGAGATACGCAGTATTTT,CARGAGDTQYF
TRBJ2-6,.,TRBV20-1,few,TGCAGTGCTAGTTCAGGGCTGGCAGGGGCCAACGTCCTGACTTTC,CSASSGLAGANVLTF
TRBJ2-1,.,TRBV10-3,few,TGTGCCATCAGTGAGTCCCCATACCGGGACCGTCCCTACAATGAGCAGTTCTTC,CAISESPYRDRPYNEQFF
TRBJ2-1,TRBD2,TRBV20-1,.,TGCAGTGCCCTTTCCCCTCAGCGGGGGGTGGACAATGAGCAGTTCTTC,CSALSPQRGVDNEQFF
TRBJ1-2,TRBD1,TRBV7-9,once,TGTGCCAGCAGTCGACAACCGGGACAGGGGGGCTATGGCTACACCTTC,CASSRQPGQGGYGYTF
TRBJ2-7,.,TRBV7-2,few,TGTGCCAGCAGCTTAGCGGGGGTACCATACGAGCAGTACTTC,CASSLAGVPYEQYF
TRBJ2-7,TRBD2,TRBV12-3/TRBV12-4,.,TGTGCCAGCAGTTTCACTAGCGGGGCTGGGGAGCAGTACTTC,CASSFTSGAGEQYF
TRBJ2-4,.,TRBV27,.,TGTGCCAGCAGTCCCCCCCTTTTAGCCAAAAACATTCAGTACTTC,CASSPPLLAKNIQYF
TRBJ2-1,TRBD2,TRBV11-2,few,TGTGCCAGCAGCTTAAGGCCCGGGAGGGCAAGCGTTGAGCAGTTCTTC,CASSLRPGRASVEQFF
TRBJ2-3,TRBD2,TRBV7-9,.,TGTGCCAGCAGCTTATTCGGCGGGAGCGATACGCAGTATTTT,CASSLFGGSDTQYF
TRBJ1-1,.,TRBV5-6,many,TGTGCCAGCAGCTTGTGGCGGGACACTGAAGCTTTCTTT,CASSLWRDTEAFF
TRBJ2-2,TRBD2,TRBV9,.,TGTGCCAGCAGCGCAACGCCTCTGACTAGCCAATCAAGGTCCGGGGAGCTGTTTTTT,CASSATPLTSQSRSGELFF
TRBJ2-1,TRBD1,TRBV12-3/TRBV12-4,few,TGTGCCAGCAGCCATCCCGGGACAGGTGCTAATGAGCAGTTCTTC,CASSHPGTGANEQFF
TRBJ2-7,.,TRBV20-1,few,TGCAGTGCTAGAGATTTGGGAACAGAGCAGTACTTC,CSARDLGTEQYF
TRBJ2-1,.,TRBV3-1,.,TGTGCCAGCAGCCGGGGAGAGGGTTACAATGAGCAGTTCTTC,CASSRGEGYNEQFF
TRBJ2-1,.,TRBV12-3/TRBV12-4,few,TGTGCCAGCACCATACCTGGTGGGGGTTTGAAGGAGCAGTTCTTC,CASTIPGGGLKEQFF
TRBJ2-3,TRBD2,TRBV20-1,few,TGCAGTGCTAGGGGACTAGCGACCACTACTAGCACAGATACGCAGTATTTT,CSARGLATTTSTDTQYF
TRBJ2-5,.,TRBV12-3/TRBV12-4,many,TGTGCCAGCGCTGGCAGGGGCGTAGAGACCCAGTACTTC,CASAGRGVETQYF
TRBJ2-3,.,TRBV10-3,few,TGTGCCGCTGGGGATACGCAGTATTTT,CAAGDTQYF
TRBJ1-5,TRBD1,TRBV7-9,.,TGTGCCAGCAGCTTAGGCCAGACAGGGTCAGGGCAGCCCCAGCATTTT,CASSLGQTGSGQPQHF
TRBJ2-5,.,TRBV18,.,TGTGCCAGCTCACCCGTTAGCGGCCAAGGTCGAGAGACCCAGTACTTC,CASSPVSGQGRETQYF
TRBJ2-2,.,TRBV10-3,.,TGTGCCATCAGTGAAATTGCTAGGCAGAACACCGGGGAGCTGTTTTTT,CAISEIARQNTGELFF
TRBJ2-1,TRBD2,TRBV20-1,.,TGCAGTGCCCCAGCGACTAGCGGGTGGATTGGGGACAATGAGCAGTTCTTC,CSAPATSGWIGDNEQFF
TRBJ2-4,TRBD1,TRBV7-8,many,TGTGCCAGCAGCTTAAGGGGGCGTGTCGCCTCGGCCAAAAACATTCAGTACTTC,CASSLRGRVASAKNIQYF
TRBJ1-1,.,TRBV9,few,TGTGCCAGCAGCGCTGTAACAGGGACTGAAGCTTTCTTT,CASSAVTGTEAFF
TRBJ2-1,TRBD2,TRBV10-3,few,TGTGCCATCAGTGAGTCTAGCGGGATCTACAATGAGCAGTTCTTC,CAISESSGIYNEQFF
TRBJ1-5,.,TRBV20-1,.,TGCAGTGCGTCAACAGGGCTGGATCAGCCCCAGCATTTT,CSASTGLDQPQHF
TRBJ2-1,TRBD2,TRBV5-1,.,TGCGCCAGCAGCTCGGGACTAGCGGGGGAAAATGAGCAGTTCTTC,CASSSGLAGENEQFF
TRBJ2-1,TRBD2,TRBV18,.,TGTGCCAGCTCTCTAGCGACTAGCGGGGGGGCCCCTGAGCAGTTCTTC,CASSLATSGGAPEQFF
TRBJ2-7,TRBD2,TRBV29-1,.,TGCAGCGTCCGGGGGGTAGACGGTAGTCCACACGAGCAGTACTTC,CSVRGVDGSPHEQYF
TRBJ2-1,TRBD2,TRBV3-1,.,TGTGCCAGCAGCCAAGTGACTAGCGGGGGATACAATGAGCAGTTCTTC,CASSQVTSGGYNEQFF
TRBJ1-1,TRBD1,TRBV12-3/TRBV12-4,many,TGTGCCAGCAGTTCAGGGGGGCACACTGAAGCTTTCTTT,CASSSGGHTEAFF